This passage covers 10 T cell receptor beta chains from one sample sequenced in a study of CXCR3-negative and CXCR3-positive naive CD8 T cells (dated by TCRdb to about 2019). Study-wide findings and limitations: TRB CDR3s from CXCR3-positive naive cells showed higher hydrophobicity (lower Kidera factor 4), lower energy, and higher strength and volume indices than CXCR3-negative naive cells.

Antigens of these TCRs are unknown. These reads were obtained on a NextSeq 550. The Human TCR Profiling Kit (MiLaboratory) was used to prepare UMI-labeled 5' RACE TRB cDNA libraries. TCRdb reprocessed the raw reads; every CDR3 protein sequence is a single record, and DNA is not supplied. The sample table holds over 50,000 distinct CDR3 sequences. Approximately 0.74% of the sample is in the top ten clones. Material for sequencing was naive CXCR3+ CD8+ T cells from blood. What the cell subset or site label conveys for this sample: CD45RO-CCR7+CD27+CD95- naive CD8+ T cells expressing CXCR3 (TNR3+). The origin of the receptors is a human donor in good health. Some clones in this sample may be carry-over from other donors' samples.

The CDR3 is CASSQGTSYNEQFF. V gene TRBV14 combines with J gene TRBJ2-1; TCRdb names TRBD2, which stays unverified in the absence of DNA. This CDR3 spans 14 amino acids. Germline lookup yields CDR1 SGHDN and CDR2 FVKESK.

This chain joins TRBV7-6 and TRBJ2-3; there is no DNA to check the TCRdb D call of TRBD2. The CDR3 covers 13 residues. Per the germline V gene, CDR1 is SGHVS and CDR2 is FNYEAQ. CDR3 region: CASSPRLTDTQYF. The variable domain in full, with the rest retrieved from reference TRBV7-6 and TRBJ2-3, is GAGVSQSPRYKVTKRGQDVALRCDPISGHVSLYWYRQALGQGPEFLTYFNYEAQQDKSGLPNDRFSAERPEGSISTLTIQRTEQRDSAMYRCASSPRLTDTQYFGPGTRLTVL.

V gene TRBV12-3 or TRBV12-4 combines with J gene TRBJ1-2; TCRdb proposes TRBD1, but this gene call is untestable without DNA. CDR3 length: 12 amino acids. CDR3 protein: CASSRGQRGYTF.

The chain links TRBV6-2 or TRBV6-3 to TRBJ1-1. Germline CDR1 MNHEY, CDR2 SVGEGT. The CDR3 spans 12 residues. CDR3 sequence: CASSYRTTEAFF.

V gene TRBV4-1 combines with J gene TRBJ2-2; TCRdb selects TRBD2, and the lack of DNA leaves this call unchecked. Germline CDR1 reads MGHRA; CDR2 reads YSYEKL. This CDR3 comprises 17 residues. CDR3 sequence reads: CASSHPLAGANTGELFF.

The chain combines TRBV7-9 with TRBJ2-7; TCRdb calls TRBD2, which cannot be checked without DNA. Germline assignment: CDR1 SEHNR and CDR2 FQNEAQ (reference sequence). This CDR3 is built from 20 residues. The CDR3 reads CASSRGIPGLVAEFHYEQYF.

This rearrangement joins TRBV19 to TRBJ1-1; absent DNA, TCRdb's TRBD1 call cannot be checked. The germline gives CDR1 LNHDA, CDR2 SQIVND (reference sequence). The CDR3 is made up of 12 amino acids. The CDR3: CASSSGGSEAFF.

This chain joins TRBV11-2 and TRBJ1-1. Germline assignment: CDR1 SGHAT and CDR2 FQNNGV. CDR3 size: 15 residues. This CDR3 reads CASSSPRDADTEAFF.

The chain employs TRBV7-9 and TRBJ2-7; TCRdb outputs TRBD1, but without DNA this stays unchecked. Germline lookup yields CDR1 SEHNR and CDR2 FQNEAQ (reference sequence). This CDR3 comprises 15 residues. The CDR3 loop is CASSLTTGTSYEQYF. Looking up the rest from reference TRBV7-9 and TRBJ2-7 gives the full variable domain: DTGVSQNPRHKITKRGQNVTFRCDPISEHNRLYWYRQTLGQGPEFLTYFQNEAQLEKSRLLSDRFSAERPKGSFSTLEIQRTEQGDSAMYLCASSLTTGTSYEQYFGPGTRLTVT.

The chain is built from TRBV18 and TRBJ2-1. Germline values: CDR1 KGHSH, CDR2 LQKENI. The length of the CDR3 is 14 residues. This CDR3 reads CASSQGWRTNEQFF.